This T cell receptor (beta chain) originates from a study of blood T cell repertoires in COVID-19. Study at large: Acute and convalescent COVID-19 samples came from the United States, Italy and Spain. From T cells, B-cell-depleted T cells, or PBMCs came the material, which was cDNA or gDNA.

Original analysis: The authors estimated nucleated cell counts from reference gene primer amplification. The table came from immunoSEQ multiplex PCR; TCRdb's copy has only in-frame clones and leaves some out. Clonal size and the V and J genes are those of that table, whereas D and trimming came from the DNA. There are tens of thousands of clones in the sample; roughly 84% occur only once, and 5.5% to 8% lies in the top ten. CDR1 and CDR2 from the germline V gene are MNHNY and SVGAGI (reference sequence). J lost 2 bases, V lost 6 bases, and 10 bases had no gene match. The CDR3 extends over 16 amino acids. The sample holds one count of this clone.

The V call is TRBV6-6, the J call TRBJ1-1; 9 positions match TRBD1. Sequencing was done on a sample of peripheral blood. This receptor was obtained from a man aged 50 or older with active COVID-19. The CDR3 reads CASSRSPGQGNTEAFF. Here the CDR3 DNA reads TGTGCCAGCAGCCGATCTCCGGGACAGGGAAACACTGAAGCTTTCTTT.